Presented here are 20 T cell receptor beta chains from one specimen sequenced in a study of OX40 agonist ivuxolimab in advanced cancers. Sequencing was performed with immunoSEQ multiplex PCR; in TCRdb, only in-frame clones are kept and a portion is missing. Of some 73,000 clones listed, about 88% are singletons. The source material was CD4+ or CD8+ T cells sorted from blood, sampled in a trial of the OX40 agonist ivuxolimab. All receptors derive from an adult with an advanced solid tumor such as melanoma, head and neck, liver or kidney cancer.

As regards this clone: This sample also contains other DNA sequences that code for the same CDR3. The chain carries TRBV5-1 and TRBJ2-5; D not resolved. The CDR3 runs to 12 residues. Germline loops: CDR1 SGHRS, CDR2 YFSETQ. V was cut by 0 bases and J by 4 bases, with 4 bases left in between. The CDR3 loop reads CASSLVGETQYF. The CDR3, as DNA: TGCGCCAGCAGCTTGGTAGGAGAGACCCAGTACTTC.

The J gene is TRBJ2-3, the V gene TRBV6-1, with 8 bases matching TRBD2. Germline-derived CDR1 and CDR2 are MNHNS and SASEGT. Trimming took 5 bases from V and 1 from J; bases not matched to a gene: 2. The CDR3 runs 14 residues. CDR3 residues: CASSLAGGTDTQYF. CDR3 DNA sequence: TGTGCCAGCAGTCTAGCGGGCGGCACAGATACGCAGTATTTT.

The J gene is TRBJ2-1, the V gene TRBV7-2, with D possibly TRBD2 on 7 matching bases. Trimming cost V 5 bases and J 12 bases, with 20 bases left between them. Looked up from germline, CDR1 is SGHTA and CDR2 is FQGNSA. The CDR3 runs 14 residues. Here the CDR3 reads CASSPQGFGGAQFF. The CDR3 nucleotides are TGTGCCAGCAGCCCTCAAGGTTTTGGGGGGGCGCAGTTCTTC.

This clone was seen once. CDR3 amino acids: CASSPGRTNEKLFF. The CDR3 nucleotides read TGTGCCAGCAGCCCAGGCAGAACTAATGAAAAACTGTTTTTT. The rearrangement joins TRBV14 to TRBJ1-4; D gene unclear. The CDR3 extends over 14 amino acids. Trimming took 4 bases from V and 1 from J, leaving 7 bases between them. Germline V gene sequence: CDR1 SGHDN, CDR2 FVKESK.

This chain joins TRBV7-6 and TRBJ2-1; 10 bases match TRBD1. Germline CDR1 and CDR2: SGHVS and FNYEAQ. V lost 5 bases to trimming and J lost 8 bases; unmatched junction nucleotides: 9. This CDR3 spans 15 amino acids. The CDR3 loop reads CASSQDRGDFDEQFF. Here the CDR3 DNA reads TGTGCCAGCAGCCAGGACAGGGGGGACTTCGATGAGCAGTTCTTC.

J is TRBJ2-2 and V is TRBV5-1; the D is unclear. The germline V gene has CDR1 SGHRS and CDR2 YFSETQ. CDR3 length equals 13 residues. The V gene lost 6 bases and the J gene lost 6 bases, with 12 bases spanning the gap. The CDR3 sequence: CASTENDSGELFF. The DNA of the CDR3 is TGCGCCAGCACTGAAAATGACTCCGGGGAGCTGTTTTTT.

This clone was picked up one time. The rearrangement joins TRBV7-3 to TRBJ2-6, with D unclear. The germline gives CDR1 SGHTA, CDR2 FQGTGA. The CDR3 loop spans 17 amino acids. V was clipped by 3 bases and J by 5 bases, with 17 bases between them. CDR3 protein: CASSLGPLRAWANVLTF. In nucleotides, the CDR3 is TGTGCCAGCAGCTTGGGTCCCTTACGGGCCTGGGCCAACGTCCTGACTTTC.

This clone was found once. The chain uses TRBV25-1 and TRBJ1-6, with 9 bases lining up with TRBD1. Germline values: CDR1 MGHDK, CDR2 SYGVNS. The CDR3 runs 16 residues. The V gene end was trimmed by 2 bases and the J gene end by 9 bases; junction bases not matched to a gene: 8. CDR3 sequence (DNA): TGTGCCAGCAGTGAAACAGGGGGCGCCTTCCCTTCACCCCTCCACTTT. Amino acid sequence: CASSETGGAFPSPLHF.

In nucleotides, the CDR3 is TGTGCCAGCAGCCCGTTAGGGTGGAAGCCCTACAATGAGCAGTTCTTC. Translation: CASSPLGWKPYNEQFF. V is TRBV5-8 and J is TRBJ2-1, with D uncertain. Trimming shortened V by 4 bases and J by 2 bases, and 16 bases separated the two germline ends. Germline values: CDR1 SGHTS, CDR2 YDEGEE. The CDR3 is made up of 16 amino acids.

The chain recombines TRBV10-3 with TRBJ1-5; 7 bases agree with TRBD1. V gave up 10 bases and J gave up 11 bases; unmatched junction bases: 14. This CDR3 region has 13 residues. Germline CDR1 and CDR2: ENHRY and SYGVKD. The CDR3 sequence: CATKVDRLAAQHF. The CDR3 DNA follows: TGTGCCACCAAGGTGGACAGGCTGGCGGCCCAGCATTTT.

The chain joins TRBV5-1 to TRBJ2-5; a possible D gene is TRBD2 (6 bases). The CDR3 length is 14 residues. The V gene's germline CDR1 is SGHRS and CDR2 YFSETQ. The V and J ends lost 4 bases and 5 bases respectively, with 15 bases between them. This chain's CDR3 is CASSLSGGRETQYF. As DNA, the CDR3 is TGCGCCAGCAGCCTTAGCGGAGGGAGGGAGACCCAGTACTTC.

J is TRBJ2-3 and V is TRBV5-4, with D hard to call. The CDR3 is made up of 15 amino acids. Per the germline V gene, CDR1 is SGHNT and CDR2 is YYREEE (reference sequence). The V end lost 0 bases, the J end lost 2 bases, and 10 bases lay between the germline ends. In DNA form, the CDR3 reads TGTGCCAGCAGCTTGGTAGGCGGCCCCACAGATACGCAGTATTTT. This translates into CASSLVGGPTDTQYF.

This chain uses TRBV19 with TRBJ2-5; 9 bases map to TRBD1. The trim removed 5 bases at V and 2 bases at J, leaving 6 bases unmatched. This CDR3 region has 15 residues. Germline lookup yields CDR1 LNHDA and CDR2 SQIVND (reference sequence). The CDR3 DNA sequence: TGTGCCAGTAGTGCTCCGGGACAGGGACAAGAGACCCAGTACTTC. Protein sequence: CASSAPGQGQETQYF. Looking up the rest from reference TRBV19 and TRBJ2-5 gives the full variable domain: DGGITQSPKYLFRKEGQNVTLSCEQNLNHDAMYWYRQDPGQGLRLIYYSQIVNDFQKGDIAEGYSVSREKKESFPLTVTSAQKNPTAFYLCASSAPGQGQETQYFGPGTRLLVL.

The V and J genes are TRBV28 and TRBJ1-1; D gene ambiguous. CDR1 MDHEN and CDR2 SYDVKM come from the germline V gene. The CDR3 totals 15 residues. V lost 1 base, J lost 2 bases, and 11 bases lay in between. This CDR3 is CASSLSGRTNTEAFF. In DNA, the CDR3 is TGTGCCAGCAGTTTATCGGGCAGAACAAACACTGAAGCTTTCTTT.

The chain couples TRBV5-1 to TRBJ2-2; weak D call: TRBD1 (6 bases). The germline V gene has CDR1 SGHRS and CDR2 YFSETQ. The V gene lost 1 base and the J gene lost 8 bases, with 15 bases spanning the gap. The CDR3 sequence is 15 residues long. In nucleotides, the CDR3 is TGCGCCAGCAGCTTGTCCGGTACAGGGCCGGGGGAGCTGTTTTTT. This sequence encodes CASSLSGTGPGELFF.

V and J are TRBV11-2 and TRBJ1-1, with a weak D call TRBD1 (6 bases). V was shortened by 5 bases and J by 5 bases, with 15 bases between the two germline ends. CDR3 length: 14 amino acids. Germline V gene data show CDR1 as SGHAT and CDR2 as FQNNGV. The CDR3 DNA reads TGTGCCAGCAGCGTAACAGGGATGAGTACTGAAGCTTTCTTT. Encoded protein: CASSVTGMSTEAFF.

CDR3 loop: CASSGTGSNTGELFF. CDR3 nucleotide sequence: TGTGCCAGCAGTGGGACAGGGTCGAACACCGGGGAGCTGTTTTTT. This chain uses TRBV6-4 with TRBJ2-2; 8 nucleotides line up with TRBD1. CDR1 is MRHNA, CDR2 SNTAGT, per germline. V lost 4 bases to trimming and J lost 0 bases; unmatched junction nucleotides: 1. CDR3 size: 15 residues.

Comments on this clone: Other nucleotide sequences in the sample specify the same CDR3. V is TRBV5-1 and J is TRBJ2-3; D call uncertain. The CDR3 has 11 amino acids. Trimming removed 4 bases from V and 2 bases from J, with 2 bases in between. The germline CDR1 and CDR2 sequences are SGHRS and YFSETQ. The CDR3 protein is CASSNTDTQYF. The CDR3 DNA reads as TGCGCCAGCAGCAACACAGATACGCAGTATTTT.

CDR3 sequence reads: CASSYLVGAGAHEQFF. CDR3 coding DNA: TGTGCCAGCAGTTACTTGGTTGGAGCGGGAGCCCATGAGCAGTTCTTC. The chain recombines TRBV6-5 with TRBJ2-1, with TRBD2 identical over 8 bases. CDR3 length: 16 residues. Per the germline V gene, CDR1 is MNHEY and CDR2 is SVGAGI. Trimming at V came to 1 base and at J to 8 bases, leaving 10 bases not matched to a gene.

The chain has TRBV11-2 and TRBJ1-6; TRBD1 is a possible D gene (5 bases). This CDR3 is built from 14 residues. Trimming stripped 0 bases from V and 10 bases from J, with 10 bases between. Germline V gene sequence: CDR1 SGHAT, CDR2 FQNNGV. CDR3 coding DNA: TGTGCCAGCAGCTTAGATGGGGGAGAGTCACCCCTCCACTTT. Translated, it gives CASSLDGGESPLHF.